The T cell receptor beta chain under discussion was sequenced for a study of regulatory T cells in long-lasting Graves disease. To make TCR beta libraries, researchers used iRepertoire HTBI primers and Arm-PCR of CDR3 regions. TCRdb processed the multiplex PCR reads anew with MiXCR; each CDR3 protein has one entry. The sample has a few hundred thousand distinct CDR3 sequences, roughly 21% seen once; the top ten hold about 56%. The V and J ends lost 5 bases and 1 base respectively, with 15 bases between them. Germline CDR1 and CDR2: SGHRS and YFSETQ. The CDR3 has 15 amino acids. Time point in this sample: persistent/refractory GD, antithyroid drugs over 5 years with positive TRAb. The TCR library was made from RNA that had been extracted from PBMCs in TRIzol.

The genes are TRBV5-1 and TRBJ1-1, with D unresolved. The source material was peripheral blood mononuclear cells (PBMCs), sampled when the disease was refractory, from a patient treated with antithyroid drugs. This sequence was found in a female donor with Graves disease. CDR3 in DNA: TGCGCCAGCAGACGGGAGGCGGCTTCGAACACTGAAGCTTTCTTT. This translates into CASRREAASNTEAFF.